Below are 22 T cell receptor beta chains sequenced from a single sample in a study of cytomegalovirus exposure and HLA in healthy donors. Primers: 60 Vbeta forward and 13 Jbeta reverse. Method: immunoSEQ multiplex PCR; TCRdb's copy keeps in-frame clones and lacks some. The table has some 190,000 clones, 80% seen once. Sequenced input: PBMCs. These receptors came from a girl between 5 and 17 years old in good health and CMV-seropositive.

The rearrangement links TRBV25-1 to TRBJ2-5; unclear D gene. Germline CDR1 and CDR2: MGHDK and SYGVNS. V lost 2 bases and J 5 bases, leaving 12 bases between the germline ends. This CDR3 has 14 amino acids. The CDR3 loop is CASSEILVGETQYF. The CDR3 coding sequence is TGTGCCAGCAGTGAAATCCTGGTGGGCGAGACCCAGTACTTC.

Written as DNA, the CDR3 is TGCGCCAGCAGCTTCCGACTAGCGGGAGAGGTCGAGCAGTACTTC. This gives the protein CASSFRLAGEVEQYF. The chain links TRBV4-1 to TRBJ2-7; 12 positions match TRBD2. Germline CDR1 and CDR2: MGHRA and YSYEKL. The CDR3 runs 15 residues. V gave up 5 bases and J gave up 6 bases; unmatched junction bases: 8.

The V and J genes are TRBV29-1 and TRBJ1-1, with D perhaps TRBD1 (5 bases). V dropped 6 bases and J dropped 1 base, with 12 bases sitting between them. CDR1 is SQVTM, CDR2 ANQGSEA, per germline. CDR3 length equals 13 residues. The CDR3 DNA is TGCAGCGTGGTTAAGGGGTCGAACACTGAAGCTTTCTTT. It specifies CSVVKGSNTEAFF.

This clone was counted a few times. The chain uses TRBV5-4 and TRBJ2-1, with 11 bases lining up with TRBD2. CDR1 and CDR2 from the germline V gene are SGHNT and YYREEE (reference sequence). The CDR3 has 16 residues. J was trimmed by 4 bases and V by 0 bases; bases with no gene match: 3. The CDR3 region has the DNA TGTGCCAGCAGCTTGGGTCGACTAGCGGGGTACAATGAGCAGTTCTTC. Its translation: CASSLGRLAGYNEQFF.

This sequence joins TRBV30 and TRBJ2-5; TRBD2 might be the D (5 bases). CDR3 length equals 16 residues. The germline V gene encodes CDR1 GTSNPN and CDR2 SVGIG (reference sequence). Trimming removed 0 bases at V and 1 base at J, with 15 bases between. The CDR3 is CAWSVLPGSVQETQYF. The CDR3 DNA reads as TGTGCCTGGAGTGTTCTTCCTGGGAGCGTCCAAGAGACCCAGTACTTC. The full variable domain, completed using reference TRBV30 and TRBJ2-5, is SQTIHQWPATLVQPVGSPLSLECTVEGTSNPNLYWYRQAAGRGLQLLFYSVGIGQISSEVPQNLSASRPQDRQFILSSKKLLLSDSGFYLCAWSVLPGSVQETQYFGPGTRLLVL.

This chain joins TRBV11-3 and TRBJ1-1; the match to TRBD1 covers 9 bases. The CDR3 loop spans 19 amino acids. With V trimmed by 5 bases and J by 0 bases, 16 bases remained unmatched. CDR1 is SGHNT, CDR2 YENEEA, per germline. Here the CDR3 DNA reads TGTGCCAGCAGCCCAAAAACAGGGGGGACAGGGCCCATGAACACTGAAGCTTTCTTT. Protein: CASSPKTGGTGPMNTEAFF.

The chain recombines TRBV5-1 with TRBJ2-2, with 7 bases that match TRBD1. The CDR3 extends over 13 amino acids. V dropped 7 bases and J dropped 7; count of bases not matched to a gene: 7. From germline, CDR1 is SGHRS and CDR2 YFSETQ. The CDR3: CASRHRGIGELFF. The CDR3 bases are TGCGCCAGCCGACACAGGGGTATCGGGGAGCTGTTTTTT.

This rearrangement joins TRBV30 to TRBJ1-4; the D is unclear. CDR1 and CDR2 from the germline V gene are GTSNPN and SVGIG (reference sequence). The V and J ends lost 1 base and 0 bases respectively, with 9 bases between them. This CDR3 has 15 amino acids. The CDR3 sequence is CAWSGPTTTNEKLFF. CDR3 coding DNA: TGTGCCTGGAGTGGTCCCACAACAACTAATGAAAAACTGTTTTTT.

The J gene is TRBJ2-5, the V gene TRBV27; 8 bases agree with TRBD2. The CDR3 loop spans 18 amino acids. Germline V gives CDR1 MNHEY, CDR2 SMNVEV (reference sequence). J lost 0 bases, V lost 0 bases, and 9 bases had no gene match. The CDR3 is CASSLSPFGREYQETQYF. As DNA, the CDR3 is TGTGCCAGCAGTTTATCACCGTTCGGGAGGGAGTACCAAGAGACCCAGTACTTC.

The rearrangement uses TRBV9 and TRBJ1-1; no reliable D call. V lost 0 bases and J 0 bases, leaving 6 bases between the germline ends. Germline V gene lookup returns CDR1 SGDLS and CDR2 YYNGEE. This CDR3 comprises 14 residues. The DNA for the CDR3 is TGTGCCAGCAGCGTAGGGGCCATGAACACTGAAGCTTTCTTT. Translated: CASSVGAMNTEAFF.

The chain carries TRBV19 and TRBJ2-2, with D possibly TRBD1 on 5 matching bases. Germline CDR1 is LNHDA and CDR2 is SQIVND (reference sequence). The CDR3 runs to 15 residues. V gave up 7 bases and J gave up 5 bases, with 17 bases separating them. CDR3 loop: CASIGHSRQTGELFF. CDR3 in DNA: TGTGCCAGTATAGGGCACTCCCGACAGACCGGGGAGCTGTTTTTT.

This chain links TRBV6-5 with TRBJ2-7, with 7 positions matching TRBD2. This CDR3 contains 11 residues. Germline values: CDR1 MNHEY, CDR2 SVGAGI. The junction had 2 bases not matched to a gene; V was cut back by 3 bases and J by 9 bases. In DNA, the CDR3 is TGTGCCAGCAGTTATCTAGCGGCGCAGTACTTC. Translated, it gives CASSYLAAQYF.

The chain couples TRBV2 to TRBJ1-4; D might be TRBD1 (6 bases). There are 15 residues in the CDR3. Per the germline V gene, CDR1 is SNHLY and CDR2 is FYNNEI. V was clipped by 4 bases and J by 8 bases, with 17 bases between them. In DNA, the CDR3 is TGTGCCAGCAGTGCACGGACGGGAGGGGGGGAAAAACTGTTTTTT. It is translated as CASSARTGGGEKLFF.

Written as DNA, the CDR3 is TGTGCCAGCAGACTTGGGGCAAACAATGAGCAGTTCTTC. Its protein product is CASRLGANNEQFF. The chain carries TRBV6-5 and TRBJ2-1, with a possible D match to TRBD1 (5 bases). V lost 6 bases and J lost 5, with 11 bases in between. The CDR3 covers 13 residues. Germline V gene sequence: CDR1 MNHEY, CDR2 SVGAGI.

CDR3 DNA: TGTGCCAGCGAAGTTGGGGGGGGGACTGAAGCTTTCTTT. This translates into CASEVGGGTEAFF. The rearrangement joins TRBV2 to TRBJ1-1, with D possibly TRBD1 on 5 matching bases. The CDR3 extends over 13 amino acids. Trimming left V 8 bases short and J 5 bases short, with 15 bases between. The germline V gene encodes CDR1 SNHLY and CDR2 FYNNEI.

J is TRBJ1-1 and V is TRBV11-1; 8 bases match TRBD1. Germline trimming cut 5 bases from V and 10 bases from J; bases unmatched to any gene: 12. This CDR3 is 14 amino acids long. The germline V gene has CDR1 SGHAT and CDR2 FQDESV (reference sequence). The CDR3 reads CASSPDADRARAFF. In DNA, the CDR3 is TGTGCCAGCAGCCCGGACGCGGACAGGGCCAGAGCTTTCTTT. The full variable domain, in which reference TRBV11-1 and TRBJ1-1 provide the parts outside the CDR3, is EAEVAQSPRYKITEKSQAVAFWCDPISGHATLYWYRQILGQGPELLVQFQDESVVDDSQLPKDRFSAERLKGVDSTLKIQPAELGDSAMYLCASSPDADRARAFFGQGTRLTVV.

The chain combines TRBV29-1 with TRBJ1-1; D possibly corresponds to TRBD1 (5 bases). V was shortened by 6 bases and J by 2 bases, with 19 bases between the two germline ends. Germline lookup yields CDR1 SQVTM and CDR2 ANQGSEA. The CDR3 runs 15 residues. The DNA of the CDR3 is TGCAGCGTCCCGACTTTAGACAGCGACAACACTGAAGCTTTCTTT. Protein product: CSVPTLDSDNTEAFF.

The chain is built from TRBV5-6 and TRBJ2-1; 15 nucleotides line up with TRBD2. Unmatched junction bases numbered 9, after V lost 6 bases and J lost 2 bases. CDR1 is SGHDT and CDR2 is YYEEEE in the germline V gene. The CDR3 contains 18 residues. The CDR3 DNA reads TGTGCCAGCATTGAGGGGACTAGCGGGAGGATACCCTACAATGAGCAGTTCTTC. This translates into CASIEGTSGRIPYNEQFF.

V usage is TRBV7-9 and J usage is TRBJ1-3, with 7 nucleotides matching TRBD1. Germline CDR1 is SEHNR and CDR2 is FQNEAQ (reference sequence). The CDR3 has 15 amino acids. The V segment lost 5 bases and the J segment 3 bases; nucleotides outside the gene matches: 7. CDR3 coding DNA: TGTGCCAGCAGCCCGACAGGGAGAGATGGAAACACCATATATTTT. As protein: CASSPTGRDGNTIYF. Based on the CDR3 plus reference TRBV7-9 and TRBJ1-3, the full variable domain is DTGVSQNPRHKITKRGQNVTFRCDPISEHNRLYWYRQTLGQGPEFLTYFQNEAQLEKSRLLSDRFSAERPKGSFSTLEIQRTEQGDSAMYLCASSPTGRDGNTIYFGEGSWLTVV.

This chain joins TRBV18 and TRBJ2-5, with TRBD2 matching 8 bases. Germline V gene sequence: CDR1 KGHSH, CDR2 LQKENI. The V gene end was trimmed by 3 bases and the J gene end by 1 base; junction bases not matched to a gene: 7. This CDR3 is built from 16 residues. In DNA, the CDR3 is TGTGCCAGCTCACCTCTCCGGGGGGGGAGCCAAGAGACCCAGTACTTC. Its protein is CASSPLRGGSQETQYF.

This clone was detected only once. The chain combines TRBV15 with TRBJ2-1, with TRBD1 as a possible D gene (5 bases). The V end lost 0 bases, the J end lost 11 bases, and 20 bases lay between the germline ends. Germline V gene lookup returns CDR1 LNHNV and CDR2 YYDKDF (reference sequence). This CDR3 has 16 amino acids. CDR3 bases: TGTGCCACCAGCAGAGATGAGAAAGGTACAGGAGATCAGCAGTTCTTC. Translation gives CATSRDEKGTGDQQFF.

The chain has TRBV7-8 and TRBJ2-7; 13 bases are a match to TRBD2. V lost 5 bases and J lost 6; bases outside the gene matches: 4. CDR1 and CDR2 (germline): SGHVS, FQNEAQ. The CDR3 is 14 residues long. The CDR3 nucleotides are TGTGCCAGCAGCCCGGGACTAGCGGGGAGCGAGCAGTACTTC. This codes for CASSPGLAGSEQYF.